This T cell receptor beta chain was retrieved from a study of T cell changes during pregnancy in multiple sclerosis. CDR1 SNHLY and CDR2 FYNNEI come from the germline V gene. The trim removed 4 bases at V and 3 bases at J, leaving 6 bases unmatched. The CDR3 covers 15 residues. Repertoires were generated with immunoSEQ multiplex PCR, while TCRdb's copy carries only in-frame clones and drops some. The sample lists about 69,000 clones, under 95% occurring once. The sequence was obtained from a female donor with multiple sclerosis, enrolled in a pregnancy study. The chain joins TRBV2 to TRBJ2-3, with 8 bases matching TRBD1. The source material was peripheral blood, sampled in the third trimester of pregnancy. CDR3 sequence: CASSVDRGETDTQYF. The CDR3 nucleotides read TGTGCCAGCAGTGTCGACAGGGGTGAAACAGATACGCAGTATTTT.